These 21 T cell receptor beta chains originate from one sample sequenced in a study of PD-1 blockade in classical Hodgkin lymphoma. The time point: cycle 4 day 1 (C4D1), after more than five weeks of nivolumab. Each of the patients experienced relapse following autologous stem cell transplantation, and their brentuximab vedotin exposure differed. Produced via immunoSEQ multiplex PCR; TCRdb's table is partial and in-frame only. The repertoire consists of more than 85,000 clones, with 89% occurring once and the leading ten covering roughly 19%. This specimen was peripheral blood mononuclear cells (PBMCs), taken before the fourth cycle of nivolumab. These receptors all come from a human donor with classical Hodgkin lymphoma.

The chain carries TRBV15 and TRBJ2-3; D may be TRBD1 or TRBD2 (5 bases each). V was trimmed by 1 base and J by 4 bases, leaving 6 bases between them. The CDR3 is 13 residues long. Germline CDR1 is LNHNV and CDR2 is YYDKDF (reference sequence). The CDR3 protein is CATSRVGADTQYF. CDR3 nucleotides: TGTGCCACCAGCAGAGTGGGGGCAGATACGCAGTATTTT. Full variable domain (missing parts from reference TRBV15 and TRBJ2-3): DAMVIQNPRYQVTQFGKPVTLSCSQTLNHNVMYWYQQKSSQAPKLLFHYYDKDFNNEADTPDNFQSRRPNTSFCFLDIRSPGLGDTAMYLCATSRVGADTQYFGPGTRLTVL.

The chain carries TRBV6-5 and TRBJ1-1; D is ambiguous. CDR1 is MNHEY and CDR2 is SVGAGI in the germline V gene. CDR3 size: 14 residues. Between the trimmed V and J ends, which lost 4 bases and 0 bases, there was a span of 9 bases. The CDR3 sequence is CASSSAVMNTEAFF. The CDR3 DNA reads as TGTGCCAGCAGTTCCGCCGTTATGAACACTGAAGCTTTCTTT.

The chain links TRBV6-5 to TRBJ1-5; 8 bases line up with TRBD1. Per germline, CDR1 MNHEY and CDR2 SVGAGI. The CDR3 extends over 13 amino acids. V lost 6 bases to trimming and J lost 7 bases; unmatched junction nucleotides: 5. In DNA, the CDR3 is TGTGCCAGCAGCGGACAGGGTAGACAGCCCCAGCATTTT. Translating gives CASSGQGRQPQHF.

This chain joins TRBV18 and TRBJ1-2; TRBD1 is a possible D gene (5 bases). This CDR3 is 14 amino acids long. Deletions cut 7 bases from V and 6 bases from J, with 18 bases between. Germline CDR1 KGHSH, CDR2 LQKENI. This CDR3 reads CASFTERGRDGYTF. The CDR3 DNA reads TGTGCCAGCTTCACCGAGAGGGGAAGGGATGGCTACACCTTC.

V and J are TRBV6-1 and TRBJ2-7, with D perhaps TRBD2 (5 bases). The CDR3 runs 15 residues. Germline V lookup: CDR1 MNHNS, CDR2 SASEGT. Deletions cut 1 base from V and 3 bases from J, with 13 bases between. CDR3 loop: CASSEDRDGVYEQYF. CDR3 sequence (DNA): TGTGCCAGCAGTGAAGATCGGGATGGTGTCTACGAGCAGTACTTC.

J is TRBJ1-5 and V is TRBV5-5; TRBD1 is a possible D gene (5 bases). CDR1 and CDR2 from the germline V gene are SGHKS and YYEKEE (reference sequence). Trimming shortened V by 0 bases and J by 2 bases, and 21 bases separated the two germline ends. This CDR3 is 19 amino acids long. CDR3 sequence: CASSLGPGYPMGGNQPQHF. Written as DNA, the CDR3 is TGTGCCAGCAGCTTGGGACCGGGTTATCCGATGGGGGGCAATCAGCCCCAGCATTTT.

The chain has TRBV14 and TRBJ2-7; the match to TRBD1 covers 9 bases. The CDR3 totals 21 residues. The J segment lost 2 bases and the V segment lost 6 bases, leaving 26 bases of the junction unmatched. In germline, CDR1 is SGHDN, CDR2 FVKESK. CDR3 amino acids: CASSQLPFSYARDRATYEQYF. CDR3 sequence (DNA): TGTGCCAGCAGTCAATTGCCGTTCAGTTACGCCCGGGACAGGGCCACCTACGAGCAGTACTTC.

The J gene is TRBJ1-1, the V gene TRBV7-9; the match to TRBD1 covers 7 bases. J gave up 4 bases and V 6 bases, and 11 bases lay outside the gene matches. The germline gives CDR1 SEHNR, CDR2 FQNEAQ (reference sequence). This CDR3 has 15 residues. The CDR3 protein is CASRKGAEYSTEAFF. The CDR3 region has the DNA TGTGCCAGCAGGAAGGGGGCGGAATACAGCACTGAAGCTTTCTTT.

The chain has TRBV6-5 and TRBJ1-2, with D maybe TRBD1 (5 bases). Germline CDR1 and CDR2: MNHEY and SVGAGI. Trimming took off 1 base at V and 4 bases at J, with 13 bases between the two ends. The CDR3 loop spans 15 amino acids. The DNA for the CDR3 is TGTGCCAGCAGTTACTTAGCAGGGCGAAGCTATGGCTACACCTTC. Encoded protein: CASSYLAGRSYGYTF.

The gene calls are TRBV6-1 and TRBJ2-7; D call uncertain. Germline V gene lookup returns CDR1 MNHNS and CDR2 SASEGT. The CDR3 is made up of 13 amino acids. Trimming stripped 4 bases from V and 4 bases from J, with 11 bases between. The CDR3 here is CASSADAWYEQYF. The CDR3 nucleotides read TGTGCCAGCAGTGCCGACGCTTGGTACGAGCAGTACTTC.

The V call is TRBV5-1, the J call TRBJ2-1; possibly TRBD1 or TRBD2 for D (5 bases each). V shed 0 bases and J shed 6 bases, with 13 bases lying between them. Germline assignment: CDR1 SGHRS and CDR2 YFSETQ. This CDR3 contains 15 residues. The CDR3 nucleotides read TGCGCCAGCAGCTTGGCCGGGGCGCTGAGCAATGAGCAGTTCTTC. Amino acids: CASSLAGALSNEQFF.

J is TRBJ1-5 and V is TRBV5-6; D is uncertain. CDR1 and CDR2 from the germline V gene are SGHDT and YYEEEE. V dropped 0 bases and J dropped 3 bases, with 7 bases sitting between them. The length of the CDR3 is 14 residues. The CDR3 bases are TGTGCCAGCAGCTTGGGAGGGTTCAATCAGCCCCAGCATTTT. It encodes CASSLGGFNQPQHF.

This clone was detected ten times or more. The chain employs TRBV7-9 and TRBJ2-7; 8 bases fit TRBD2. V lost 5 bases to trimming and J lost 2 bases; unmatched junction nucleotides: 8. CDR1 SEHNR and CDR2 FQNEAQ come from the germline V gene (reference sequence). The CDR3 runs 15 residues. In DNA form, the CDR3 reads TGTGCCAGCAGCGGGGATAGCGGGAAAACCTACGAGCAGTACTTC. The encoded protein is CASSGDSGKTYEQYF.

The V gene is TRBV6-1, the J gene TRBJ1-5; TRBD1 agrees at 7 bases. Per germline, CDR1 MNHNS and CDR2 SASEGT. The trim removed 10 bases at V and 3 bases at J, leaving 12 bases unmatched. The CDR3 sequence is 15 residues long. The DNA of the CDR3 is TGTGCCACCGACAGTAGACAGGGAAACAATCAGCCCCAGCATTTT. Translation: CATDSRQGNNQPQHF.

This chain uses TRBV7-6 with TRBJ2-1, with D perhaps matching TRBD1 or TRBD2 (6 bases each). Trimming pared 1 base from V and 7 bases from J, leaving 14 bases between. There are 15 residues in the CDR3. Germline V lookup: CDR1 SGHVS, CDR2 FNYEAQ. Here the CDR3 reads CASSLEGGRGNEQFF. The CDR3 coding sequence is TGTGCCAGCAGCTTAGAGGGGGGCCGAGGGAATGAGCAGTTCTTC.

This chain links TRBV7-2 with TRBJ1-3, with D unresolved. CDR1 is SGHTA, CDR2 FQGNSA, per germline. There are 14 residues in the CDR3. V was trimmed by 5 bases and J by 4 bases, leaving 12 bases between them. The CDR3 bases are TGTGCCAGCAGCCCGGCGGGGTTCGGAAACACCATATATTTT. Translated, it gives CASSPAGFGNTIYF.

The chain is built from TRBV2 and TRBJ1-2; D gene ambiguous. There are 12 residues in the CDR3. Trimming took 7 bases from V and 8 from J, leaving 14 bases between them. CDR1 is SNHLY, CDR2 FYNNEI, per germline. CDR3 protein: CASTPDRQGYTF. The CDR3 nucleotides are TGTGCCAGCACCCCCGACCGGCAGGGCTACACCTTC.

The chain is built from TRBV4-2 and TRBJ2-1; D is undetermined. Germline V gene lookup returns CDR1 LGHNA and CDR2 YNFKEQ. The V gene lost 3 bases and the J gene lost 8 bases, with 5 bases spanning the gap. CDR3 size: 11 residues. The CDR3 DNA reads TGTGCCAGCAGCCATGGGGATGAGCAGTTCTTC. This translates into CASSHGDEQFF.

J is TRBJ2-6 and V is TRBV7-9, with 10 nucleotides matching TRBD1. The V gene end was trimmed by 4 bases and the J gene end by 0 bases; junction bases not matched to a gene: 3. CDR3 length: 17 residues. Germline V gives CDR1 SEHNR, CDR2 FQNEAQ (reference sequence). CDR3 DNA: TGTGCCAGCAGCTGGACAGGGGGGTTCTCTGGGGCCAACGTCCTGACTTTC. It translates to CASSWTGGFSGANVLTF.

The chain has TRBV7-2 and TRBJ2-4, with unresolved D. This CDR3 spans 11 amino acids. V lost 3 bases, J lost 9 bases, and 6 bases lay in between. Germline CDR1 reads SGHTA; CDR2 reads FQGNSA. CDR3 in amino acids: CASSFSVIQYF. The CDR3 bases are TGTGCCAGCAGCTTTAGTGTCATTCAGTACTTC.

This chain connects TRBV2 to TRBJ2-3, with D possibly being TRBD1 (5 bases). Germline assignment: CDR1 SNHLY and CDR2 FYNNEI. The CDR3 sequence is 16 residues long. Deletions cut 2 bases from V and 0 bases from J, with 12 bases between. The CDR3 region has the DNA TGTGCCAGCAGTGAATTGGGGCCAGGGAGCACAGATACGCAGTATTTT. Protein product: CASSELGPGSTDTQYF.